A selection of T cell receptor beta chains follows, all from one sample in a study of CD8 T cells in Susac syndrome. TCRdb called the immunoSEQ multiplex PCR reads again in MiXCR, with one record for every CDR3 protein. The sample lists more than 55,000 distinct CDR3 sequences; 85% to 95% were seen once. Sequencing input: CD8+ T cells from PBMCs. The source of these receptors is a human donor in good health. The CDR3 runs from the conserved cysteine through the conserved F or W. A D gene is named only where the DNA matches it firmly.

cdr3_nt: TGTGCCAGCAGCTTTTATAGCGACGAGCAGTACTTC; cdr3_aa: CASSFYSDEQYF; j_call: TRBJ2-7; d_call: .; v_call: TRBV5-4
cdr3_nt: TGTGCCAGCAGCTCCCTAACAGGGCCCCAGTACTTC; cdr3_aa: CASSSLTGPQYF; j_call: TRBJ2-5; d_call: .; v_call: TRBV7-9
cdr3_nt: TGCAGCGCCAGGGACAGAAACACCGGGGAGCTGTTTTTT; cdr3_aa: CSARDRNTGELFF; j_call: TRBJ2-2; d_call: TRBD1; v_call: TRBV29-1
cdr3_nt: TGCGCCAGCAGCCCATGGGGGGAGGAAGCTGTTACAGCTAACTATGGCTACACCTTC; cdr3_aa: CASSPWGEEAVTANYGYTF; j_call: TRBJ1-2; d_call: .; v_call: TRBV5-1
cdr3_nt: TGTGCCAGCAGCCTACAGGGGCTGGGCCCAGATACGCAGTATTTT; cdr3_aa: CASSLQGLGPDTQYF; j_call: TRBJ2-3; d_call: TRBD1; v_call: TRBV9
cdr3_nt: TGTGCCAGCAGCCCCGGGGGGCTAACGAATGAGCAGTTCTTC; cdr3_aa: CASSPGGLTNEQFF; j_call: TRBJ2-1; d_call: .; v_call: TRBV5-4
cdr3_nt: TGCGCCAGCAGCTCCCTCGAGGGGTACGAGCAGTACTTC; cdr3_aa: CASSSLEGYEQYF; j_call: TRBJ2-7; d_call: .; v_call: TRBV5-1
cdr3_nt: TGTGCCAGCAGCGCCCGGGTCTTCGGAGAGACCCAGTACTTC; cdr3_aa: CASSARVFGETQYF; j_call: TRBJ2-5; d_call: .; v_call: TRBV13
cdr3_nt: TGTGCCAGCAGTTTGGACATAGATATCAATCAGCCCCAGCATTTT; cdr3_aa: CASSLDIDINQPQHF; j_call: TRBJ1-5; d_call: .; v_call: TRBV28
cdr3_nt: TGCAGCGTTGAAGGTCCGGGTAATGAAAAACTGTTTTTT; cdr3_aa: CSVEGPGNEKLFF; j_call: TRBJ1-4; d_call: .; v_call: TRBV29-1
cdr3_nt: TGTGCCAGCAGTTACGCCATGGGAAGAACTGAAGCTTTCTTT; cdr3_aa: CASSYAMGRTEAFF; j_call: TRBJ1-1; d_call: .; v_call: TRBV6-2/TRBV6-3
cdr3_nt: TGCGCCAGCAGCCAAGATAGGGACGGAATTACAGATACGCAGTATTTT; cdr3_aa: CASSQDRDGITDTQYF; j_call: TRBJ2-3; d_call: .; v_call: TRBV4-1
cdr3_nt: TGTGCCAGCAGCTTATTGGGTTCTGGTTCACCCCTCCACTTT; cdr3_aa: CASSLLGSGSPLHF; j_call: TRBJ1-6; d_call: .; v_call: TRBV7-2
cdr3_nt: TGTGCCAGCAGCCCCATCCCGGTAGGGAATCAGCCCCAGCATTTT; cdr3_aa: CASSPIPVGNQPQHF; j_call: TRBJ1-5; d_call: .; v_call: TRBV7-2
cdr3_nt: TGCAGCGTTGACTCTCCAGCCGGGGAGCTGTTTTTT; cdr3_aa: CSVDSPAGELFF; j_call: TRBJ2-2; d_call: .; v_call: TRBV29-1
cdr3_nt: TGTGCCAGCAGTTACTCTCGTCAGGGGAAAGAGACCCAGTACTTC; cdr3_aa: CASSYSRQGKETQYF; j_call: TRBJ2-5; d_call: .; v_call: TRBV6-5
cdr3_nt: TGTGCCAGCAGCTCCCCCGCGGGAGAGGGGGTCCACGAGCAGTACTTC; cdr3_aa: CASSSPAGEGVHEQYF; j_call: TRBJ2-7; d_call: .; v_call: TRBV7-9
cdr3_nt: TGCAGCGTTGTGGGGCAGGAGAGCTCCTACAATGAGCAGTTCTTC; cdr3_aa: CSVVGQESSYNEQFF; j_call: TRBJ2-1; d_call: .; v_call: TRBV29-1
cdr3_nt: TGTGCCAGTAGTATCGGCCGGGACAGCAAAGAGCAGTACTTC; cdr3_aa: CASSIGRDSKEQYF; j_call: TRBJ2-7; d_call: TRBD1; v_call: TRBV19
cdr3_nt: TGCGCCAGCAGCCACTATGTAGGGGACACCGGGGAGCTGTTTTTT; cdr3_aa: CASSHYVGDTGELFF; j_call: TRBJ2-2; d_call: .; v_call: TRBV4-1
cdr3_nt: TGTGCCACCCGGACGGTGAACACTGAAGCTTTCTTT; cdr3_aa: CATRTVNTEAFF; j_call: TRBJ1-1; d_call: .; v_call: TRBV25-1
cdr3_nt: TGTGCCATCAGTGAGCCACAGGGCATCGAGACCCAGTACTTC; cdr3_aa: CAISEPQGIETQYF; j_call: TRBJ2-5; d_call: .; v_call: TRBV10-3
cdr3_nt: TGCGCCAGCAGCCAAGGAGGGGGCTATGGGGCCAACGTCCTGACTTTC; cdr3_aa: CASSQGGGYGANVLTF; j_call: TRBJ2-6; d_call: TRBD1; v_call: TRBV4-1
cdr3_nt: TGTGCCAGCAGCCCCGGGACAGGTATCATGAACACTGAAGCTTTCTTT; cdr3_aa: CASSPGTGIMNTEAFF; j_call: TRBJ1-1; d_call: TRBD1; v_call: TRBV13
cdr3_nt: TGTGCCAGCGGGAATAGCAATCAGCCCCAGCATTTT; cdr3_aa: CASGNSNQPQHF; j_call: TRBJ1-5; d_call: .; v_call: TRBV12-3/TRBV12-4
cdr3_nt: TGTGCCAGCAGCCAAGATCGGGTAGCGGGGGACTACGAGCAGTACTTC; cdr3_aa: CASSQDRVAGDYEQYF; j_call: TRBJ2-7; d_call: TRBD2; v_call: TRBV3-1
cdr3_nt: TGTGCCAGCAGCCAGGGCAATGAGCAGTTCTTC; cdr3_aa: CASSQGNEQFF; j_call: TRBJ2-1; d_call: .; v_call: TRBV3-1